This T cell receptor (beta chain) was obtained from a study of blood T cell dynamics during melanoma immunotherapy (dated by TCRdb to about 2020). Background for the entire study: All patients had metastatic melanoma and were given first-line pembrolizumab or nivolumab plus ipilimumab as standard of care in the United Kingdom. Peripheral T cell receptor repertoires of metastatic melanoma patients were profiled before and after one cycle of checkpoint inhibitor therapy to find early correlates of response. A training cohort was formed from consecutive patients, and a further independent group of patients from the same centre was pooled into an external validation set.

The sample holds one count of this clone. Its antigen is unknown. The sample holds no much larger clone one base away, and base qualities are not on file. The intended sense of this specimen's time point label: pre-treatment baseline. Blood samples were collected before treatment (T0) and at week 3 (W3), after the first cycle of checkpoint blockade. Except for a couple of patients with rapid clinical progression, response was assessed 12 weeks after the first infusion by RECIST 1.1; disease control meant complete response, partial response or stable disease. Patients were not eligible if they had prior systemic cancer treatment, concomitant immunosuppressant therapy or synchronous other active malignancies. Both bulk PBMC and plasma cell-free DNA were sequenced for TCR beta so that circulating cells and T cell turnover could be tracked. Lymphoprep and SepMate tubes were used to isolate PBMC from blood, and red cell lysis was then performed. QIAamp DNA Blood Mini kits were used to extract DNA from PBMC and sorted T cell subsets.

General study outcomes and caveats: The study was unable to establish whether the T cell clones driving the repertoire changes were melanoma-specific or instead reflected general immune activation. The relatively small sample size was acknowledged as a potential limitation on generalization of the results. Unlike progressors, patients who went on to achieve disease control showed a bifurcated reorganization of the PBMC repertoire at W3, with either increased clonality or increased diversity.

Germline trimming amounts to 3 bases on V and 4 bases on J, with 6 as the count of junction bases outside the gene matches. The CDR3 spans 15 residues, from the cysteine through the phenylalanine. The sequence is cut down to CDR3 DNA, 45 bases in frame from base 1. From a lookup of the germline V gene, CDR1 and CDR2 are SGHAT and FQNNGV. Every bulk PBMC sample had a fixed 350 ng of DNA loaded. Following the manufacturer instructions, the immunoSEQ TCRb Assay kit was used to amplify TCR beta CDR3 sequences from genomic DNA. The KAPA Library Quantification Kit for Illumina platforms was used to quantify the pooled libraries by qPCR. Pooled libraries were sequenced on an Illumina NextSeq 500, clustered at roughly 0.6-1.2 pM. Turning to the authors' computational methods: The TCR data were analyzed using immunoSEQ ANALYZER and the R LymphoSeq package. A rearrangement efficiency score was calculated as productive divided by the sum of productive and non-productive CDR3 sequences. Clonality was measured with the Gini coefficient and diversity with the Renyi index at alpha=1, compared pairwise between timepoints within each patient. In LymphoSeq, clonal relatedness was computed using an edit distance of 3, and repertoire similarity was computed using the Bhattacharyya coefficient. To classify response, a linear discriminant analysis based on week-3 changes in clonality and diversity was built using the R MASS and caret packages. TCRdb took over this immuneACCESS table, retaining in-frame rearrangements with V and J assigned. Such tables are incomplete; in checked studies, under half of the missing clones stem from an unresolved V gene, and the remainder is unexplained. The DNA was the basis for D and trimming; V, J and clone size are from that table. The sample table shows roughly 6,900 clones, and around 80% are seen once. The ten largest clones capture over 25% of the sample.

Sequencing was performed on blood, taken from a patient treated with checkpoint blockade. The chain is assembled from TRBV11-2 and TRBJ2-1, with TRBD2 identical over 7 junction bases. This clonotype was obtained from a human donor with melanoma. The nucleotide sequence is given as TGTGCCAGCAGCTTTATGGCGGGGGTTTACAATGAGCAGTTCTTC. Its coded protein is CASSFMAGVYNEQFF.